Reported below is one TCR beta chain. As handled by the study authors: Estimation of nucleated cell counts was performed using reference gene primer amplification. Profiling relied on immunoSEQ multiplex PCR, and the TCRdb table lists in-frame clones only, not all of them. The V and J calls and the clone size are those of that table, but D and trimming were determined from the DNA. The sample records about 220,000 clones, 65% to 90% being singletons. This specimen comes from a study of blood T cell repertoires in COVID-19. Study details: The cDNA or gDNA used as material had been derived from T cells, B-cell-depleted T cells, or PBMCs.

The CDR3 covers 15 residues. The V gene end was trimmed by 7 bases and the J gene end by 8 bases; junction bases not matched to a gene: 12. Germline V lookup: CDR1 LNHNV, CDR2 YYDKDF (reference sequence). The TCR originated in a human donor in a cohort sampled during active COVID-19. The V call is TRBV15, the J call TRBJ1-4, with 8 nucleotides matching TRBD1. The sequenced sample consisted of peripheral blood. In DNA, the CDR3 is TGTGCCACCATCTCGACAGGGGTTAGGTGGGAAAAACTGTTTTTT. It is translated as CATISTGVRWEKLFF.